These 16 T cell receptor beta chains were sequenced from one sample in a study of shared clonotypes between healthy human individuals. CD8 cells regarded as naive lacked CD45RO, were positively chosen for CCR7, and omitted terminally differentiated effector memory CD45RA+ cells. This table comes from immunoSEQ multiplex PCR, and its TCRdb copy is limited to in-frame clones, with some not included. This table holds about 2,200,000 clones, roughly 91% found once. The sequencing sample was made of naive CD8+ T cells from PBMCs. The receptors come from a man younger than 30 in good health. Some clones in this sample may be carry-over from other donors' samples.

This chain joins TRBV7-8 and TRBJ1-5, with 10 bases matching TRBD1. This CDR3 comprises 15 residues. Germline V gene sequence: CDR1 SGHVS, CDR2 FQNEAQ. V was clipped by 5 bases and J by 6 bases; unmatched bases: 7. CDR3 protein: CASSRDRTGGQPQHF. CDR3 DNA: TGTGCCAGCAGCCGGGACCGGACAGGGGGTCAGCCCCAGCATTTT.

CDR3 coding DNA: TGTGCCAGCAGCCGGTCAACATACAATGAGCAGTTCTTC. Its protein is CASSRSTYNEQFF. The chain recombines TRBV9 with TRBJ2-1; no clear D. The CDR3 extends over 13 amino acids. CDR1 is SGDLS and CDR2 is YYNGEE in the germline V gene. The V end was cut by 4 bases, the J end by 4 bases, with 9 bases between.

About this clone: Other nucleotide sequences in the sample specify the same CDR3. The chain recombines TRBV11-2 with TRBJ2-7; D is uncertain. V lost 3 bases to trimming and J lost 0 bases, with 6 bases between them. CDR3 size: 13 residues. Germline CDR1 is SGHAT and CDR2 is FQNNGV. CDR3 sequence (DNA): TGTGCCAGCAGCTTGTCGGCCTCCTACGAGCAGTACTTC. Amino acid sequence: CASSLSASYEQYF.

The chain has TRBV7-9 and TRBJ2-3, with 7 bases that match TRBD1. The ends lost 5 bases at V and 4 bases at J; junction bases unmatched: 9. Germline assignment: CDR1 SEHNR and CDR2 FQNEAQ (reference sequence). This CDR3 comprises 15 residues. The CDR3 bases are TGTGCCAGCAGCACCCGGGACAGCTGGGCAGATACGCAGTATTTT. Its protein product is CASSTRDSWADTQYF.

The chain links TRBV19 to TRBJ2-1, with 7 bases fitting TRBD2. This CDR3 comprises 16 residues. V lost 5 bases to trimming and J lost 2 bases; unmatched junction nucleotides: 9. From germline, CDR1 is LNHDA and CDR2 SQIVND (reference sequence). The CDR3 sequence: CASSVSAGTAYNEQFF. The CDR3 nucleotides read TGTGCCAGTAGTGTCTCAGCGGGAACTGCCTACAATGAGCAGTTCTTC.

The rearrangement links TRBV29-1 to TRBJ1-4; D gene uncertain. The CDR3 has 14 amino acids. The V end was cut by 1 base, the J end by 1 base, with 7 bases between. Per germline, CDR1 SQVTM and CDR2 ANQGSEA. This CDR3 is CSVEAPGTNEKLFF. CDR3 in DNA: TGCAGCGTTGAAGCACCGGGAACTAATGAAAAACTGTTTTTT. Together with reference TRBV29-1 and TRBJ1-4, the CDR3 gives the full variable domain: SAVISQKPSRDICQRGTSLTIQCQVDSQVTMMFWYRQQPGQSLTLIATANQGSEATYESGFVIDKFPISRPNLTFSTLTVSNMSPEDSSIYLCSVEAPGTNEKLFFGSGTQLSVL.

To note about this clone: Other DNA sequences in this sample translate to the same CDR3. The genes are TRBV27 and TRBJ2-2; D is undetermined. CDR3 size: 13 residues. Germline V CDR1 and CDR2: MNHEY, SMNVEV (reference sequence). V was cut by 2 bases and J by 3 bases, with 4 bases left in between. CDR3 DNA: TGTGCCAGCAGTTTAAGACACACCGGGGAGCTGTTTTTT. It codes for CASSLRHTGELFF.

A remark on this clone: Different DNA sequences within this sample yield the same CDR3. This rearrangement joins TRBV7-2 to TRBJ2-7; 11 bases fit TRBD2. CDR3 length: 14 residues. V trimming: 5 bases; J trimming: 3 bases; junction bases outside the gene matches: 3. Germline CDR1 is SGHTA and CDR2 is FQGNSA. CDR3 coding DNA: TGTGCCAGCAGCCCCGGGACTAGCGGCTACGAGCAGTACTTC. Translation: CASSPGTSGYEQYF.

The chain uses TRBV5-3 and TRBJ1-4, with unresolved D. TRBV5-3 is labeled an ORF, and its function is uncertain. The V end lost 4 bases, the J end lost 8 bases, and 18 bases lay between the germline ends. The CDR3 length is 15 residues. The CDR3 sequence: CARSRDTYRAEKLFF. CDR3 sequence (DNA): TGTGCCAGAAGCAGAGACACCTATCGAGCAGAAAAACTGTTTTTT.

The chain links TRBV7-9 to TRBJ1-2, with 9 nucleotides matching TRBD1. V shed 3 bases, J shed 8 bases, and the junction held 10 bases outside the gene matches. The CDR3 runs to 15 residues. The germline CDR1 and CDR2 sequences are SEHNR and FQNEAQ (reference sequence). The DNA of the CDR3 is TGTGCCAGCAGCTTTGTTTCCGGGACAGGGTTCGGCTACACCTTC. Its translation: CASSFVSGTGFGYTF. The full variable domain, completed using reference TRBV7-9 and TRBJ1-2, is DTGVSQNPRHKITKRGQNVTFRCDPISEHNRLYWYRQTLGQGPEFLTYFQNEAQLEKSRLLSDRFSAERPKGSFSTLEIQRTEQGDSAMYLCASSFVSGTGFGYTFGSGTRLTVV.

The V and J genes are TRBV4-1 and TRBJ1-4; D is unclear. This CDR3 has 12 residues. Looked up from germline, CDR1 is MGHRA and CDR2 is YSYEKL. The V gene lost 2 bases and the J gene lost 14 bases, with 12 bases spanning the gap. The CDR3 DNA reads TGCGCCAGCAGCCAACTGCGAGATTGGCTGTTTTTT. This translates into CASSQLRDWLFF.

This chain joins TRBV27 and TRBJ2-5, with 8 bases aligning to TRBD2. Germline V gene sequence: CDR1 MNHEY, CDR2 SMNVEV (reference sequence). This CDR3 region has 18 residues. The trim removed 0 bases at V and 4 bases at J, leaving 13 bases unmatched. DNA of the CDR3: TGTGCCAGCAGTTTATCACCCAGAGGGAGCGGGAGTGGAGAGACCCAGTACTTC. It encodes CASSLSPRGSGSGETQYF.

The rearrangement uses TRBV28 and TRBJ2-3; D possibly corresponds to TRBD2 (6 bases). V was shortened by 6 bases and J by 2 bases, with 21 bases between the two germline ends. This CDR3 comprises 17 residues. Per the germline V gene, CDR1 is MDHEN and CDR2 is SYDVKM. CDR3: CASSTPPQRAFTDTQYF. In nucleotides, the CDR3 is TGTGCCAGCAGCACCCCTCCCCAGCGGGCCTTCACAGATACGCAGTATTTT.

This chain connects TRBV4-3 to TRBJ2-7; D not resolved. This CDR3 has 15 residues. The germline gives CDR1 LGHNA, CDR2 YSLEER. Trimming took off 2 bases at V and 0 bases at J, with 11 bases between the two ends. Here the CDR3 reads CASSQTPGGSYEQYF. The CDR3 bases are TGCGCCAGCAGCCAAACCCCGGGCGGCTCCTACGAGCAGTACTTC.

V usage is TRBV7-2 and J usage is TRBJ2-3; a possible D gene is TRBD1 (5 bases). V was pared by 0 bases and J by 5 bases, with 6 bases between. The CDR3 length is 13 residues. Germline CDR1 is SGHTA and CDR2 is FQGNSA. CDR3 DNA: TGTGCCAGCAGCTTAGCCCAGGGAGATACGCAGTATTTT. This encodes CASSLAQGDTQYF.

V and J are TRBV29-1 and TRBJ1-4, with D unresolved. Germline CDR1 and CDR2: SQVTM and ANQGSEA. V lost 2 bases, J lost 12 bases, and 10 bases lay in between. There are 11 residues in the CDR3. The CDR3 protein is CSVESGGELFF. CDR3 sequence (DNA): TGCAGCGTTGAATCGGGTGGGGAACTGTTTTTT.